This section outlines one T cell receptor beta chain sequence together with its context. TCRdb's copy holds only in-frame clones and misses some; the assay was immunoSEQ multiplex PCR. There are 75,000 to 95,000 clones in the sample; almost 97% occur only once, and 0.36% lies in the top ten. Germline values: CDR1 MNHNS, CDR2 SASEGT. This CDR3 is 15 amino acids long. Unmatched junction bases numbered 8, after V lost 7 bases and J lost 6 bases. This record belongs to a study of technical replicates of blood from four donors. Material: T cells isolated from PBMCs. The chain links TRBV6-1 to TRBJ2-7, with 14 bases lining up with TRBD2. The sequence was obtained from a human donor in good health. The CDR3: CASTGLAGEVVEQYF. The CDR3 nucleotides are TGTGCCAGCACGGGACTAGCGGGAGAAGTCGTCGAGCAGTACTTC.